Each of the 28 T cell receptor beta chains below was sequenced from the same sample in a study of T cell responses to AZD1222 COVID-19 vaccine. Sequencing was performed with immunoSEQ multiplex PCR; in TCRdb, only in-frame clones are kept and a portion is missing. The sample records about 180,000 clones, less than 95% being singletons. Sequenced material: peripheral blood, taken on day 0 of AZD1222 vaccination. These receptors all come from an adult in good health.

V gene TRBV19 combines with J gene TRBJ2-1; 9 bases fit TRBD2. The trim removed 0 bases at V and 9 bases at J, leaving 15 bases unmatched. The CDR3 covers 18 residues. Germline V gene data show CDR1 as LNHDA and CDR2 as SQIVND (reference sequence). The CDR3 coding sequence is TGTGCCAGTAGTATAGATCGGTCGGGGACTAGCTCCCGAGGTGAGCAGTTCTTC. Translation gives CASSIDRSGTSSRGEQFF.

The V call is TRBV27, the J call TRBJ1-2; D is ambiguous. Per germline, CDR1 MNHEY and CDR2 SMNVEV (reference sequence). The ends were cut back, 8 bases at V and 0 bases at J, with 10 bases in the middle. The CDR3 is 13 residues long. The CDR3 spells CASAYGANYGYTF. The CDR3 DNA reads TGTGCCAGCGCCTATGGGGCTAACTATGGCTACACCTTC.

This chain connects TRBV10-1 to TRBJ2-7; D possibly corresponds to TRBD1 (5 bases). The germline CDR1 and CDR2 sequences are WNHNN and SYGVQD (reference sequence). V was shortened by 10 bases and J by 0 bases, with 22 bases between the two germline ends. This CDR3 is built from 16 residues. The CDR3 here is CATPRVWVFPSYEQYF. The CDR3 DNA reads as TGCGCCACCCCCAGGGTCTGGGTATTTCCCTCCTACGAGCAGTACTTC.

The chain employs TRBV9 and TRBJ2-2; 13 nucleotides line up with TRBD2. Germline CDR1 reads SGDLS; CDR2 reads YYNGEE. This CDR3 contains 16 residues. Trimming at V came to 3 bases and at J to 4 bases, leaving 3 bases not matched to a gene. The CDR3 loop is CASSATSGGVTGELFF. CDR3 in DNA: TGTGCCAGCAGCGCAACTAGCGGGGGGGTCACCGGGGAGCTGTTTTTT.

The chain is built from TRBV9 and TRBJ1-3; the match to TRBD1 covers 8 bases. Germline CDR1 reads SGDLS; CDR2 reads YYNGEE. This CDR3 contains 21 residues. V lost 4 bases, J lost 2 bases, and 23 bases stayed unmatched. CDR3 coding DNA: TGTGCCAGCAGCCTTGGGGGACCGGGACAGGTACACGGCCGGGCTGGAAACACCATATATTTT. Translating gives CASSLGGPGQVHGRAGNTIYF.

The rearrangement links TRBV5-1 to TRBJ2-7; weak D call: TRBD1 (6 bases). The CDR3 spans 13 residues. Germline assignment: CDR1 SGHRS and CDR2 YFSETQ. V lost 2 bases and J lost 4, with 10 bases in between. This CDR3 reads CASSLGQLYEQYF. The CDR3 coding sequence is TGCGCCAGCAGCTTAGGACAGCTATACGAGCAGTACTTC.

The gene calls are TRBV30 and TRBJ1-5; no firm D call. V was cut by 3 bases and J by 3 bases, with 12 bases left in between. The CDR3 is 14 residues long. CDR1 GTSNPN and CDR2 SVGIG come from the germline V gene (reference sequence). CDR3: CAWRRTGYNQPQHF. In nucleotides, the CDR3 is TGTGCCTGGAGACGGACTGGATACAATCAGCCCCAGCATTTT.

J is TRBJ2-1 and V is TRBV27; unclear D gene. This CDR3 region has 11 residues. Between the trimmed V and J ends, which lost 3 bases and 6 bases, there was a span of 3 bases. Germline CDR1 reads MNHEY; CDR2 reads SMNVEV (reference sequence). DNA of the CDR3: TGTGCCAGCAGTTTCGGCAATGAGCAGTTCTTC. This codes for CASSFGNEQFF.

This clone appeared a single time. V is TRBV11-2 and J is TRBJ2-7, with no clear D. This CDR3 is 15 amino acids long. Per germline, CDR1 SGHAT and CDR2 FQNNGV. V shed 2 bases and J shed 0 bases, with 11 bases lying between them. The CDR3 sequence: CASSLWVGSSYEQYF. The CDR3 DNA is TGTGCCAGCAGCTTATGGGTTGGCAGCTCCTACGAGCAGTACTTC.

This rearrangement joins TRBV6-2 or TRBV6-3 to TRBJ1-1, with TRBD1 as a possible D gene (6 bases). The CDR3 is 12 amino acids. The V gene's germline CDR1 is MNHEY and CDR2 SVGEGT. V lost 5 bases, J lost 4 bases, and 8 bases lay in between. This CDR3 reads CASSNRATEAFF. CDR3 DNA: TGTGCCAGCAGTAACAGGGCCACTGAAGCTTTCTTT.

This sequence joins TRBV2 and TRBJ2-7, with D perhaps assigned TRBD1 or TRBD2 (5 bases each). The CDR3 is 15 residues long. The germline V and J ends were trimmed by 6 bases and 0 bases, with 15 bases remaining between them. In germline, CDR1 is SNHLY, CDR2 FYNNEI. The CDR3 spells CASSPRGVSSYEQYF. The CDR3 nucleotides read TGTGCCAGCAGCCCCAGAGGGGTAAGCTCCTACGAGCAGTACTTC.

V and J are TRBV27 and TRBJ2-7, with D perhaps matching TRBD1 or TRBD2 (5 bases each). The CDR3 runs 17 residues. Between the trimmed V and J ends, which lost 4 bases and 1 base, there was a span of 20 bases. Germline CDR1 and CDR2: MNHEY and SMNVEV (reference sequence). CDR3 sequence (DNA): TGTGCCAGCAGTTCGGGGCGGTGGCAGGCAGCATCCTACGAGCAGTACTTC. It is translated as CASSSGRWQAASYEQYF.

This clone was counted between two and nine times. The chain links TRBV5-6 to TRBJ1-5, with a possible D match to TRBD1 (5 bases). From germline, CDR1 is SGHDT and CDR2 YYEEEE. With 4 bases removed from V and 2 bases from J, the gap between germline ends came to 22 bases. The length of the CDR3 is 18 residues. CDR3 DNA: TGTGCCAGCAGCCGGACGGGGGGTAGGGTGGAGGGCAATCAGCCCCAGCATTTT. This encodes CASSRTGGRVEGNQPQHF.

The chain uses TRBV6-7 and TRBJ2-7; 11 bases are shared with TRBD2. TRBV6-7 is labeled an ORF, and its function is uncertain. Trimming at V came to 2 bases and at J to 0 bases, leaving 9 bases not matched to a gene. The CDR3 covers 18 residues. CDR3 region: CASSYGVAGGFLSYEQYF. The CDR3 bases are TGTGCCAGCAGTTACGGAGTAGCGGGGGGGTTTCTCTCCTACGAGCAGTACTTC.

The chain is built from TRBV1 and TRBJ2-1. TRBV1 is annotated as a pseudogene. CDR3 length: 16 residues. This CDR3 is CTSPTGPFSSYNEQFF. The CDR3 DNA follows: TGCACCAGCCCTACCGGGCCTTTTAGCTCCTACAATGAGCAGTTCTTC.

This chain connects TRBV11-2 to TRBJ1-5; D is uncertain. The CDR3 contains 15 residues. V lost 0 bases, J lost 10 bases, and 16 bases lay in between. The germline gives CDR1 SGHAT, CDR2 FQNNGV. CDR3: CASSLDPSFRSPQHF. In DNA, the CDR3 is TGTGCCAGCAGCTTAGACCCCTCTTTTCGAAGCCCCCAGCATTTT. The full variable domain, rest sourced from reference TRBV11-2 and TRBJ1-5, is EAGVAQSPRYKIIEKRQSVAFWCNPISGHATLYWYQQILGQGPKLLIQFQNNGVVDDSQLPKDRFSAERLKGVDSTLKIQPAKLEDSAVYLCASSLDPSFRSPQHFGDGTRLSIL.

This chain connects TRBV3-1 (or the pseudogene TRBV3-2) to TRBJ2-7; D is perhaps TRBD2 (6 bases). This CDR3 is 13 amino acids long. CDR1 and CDR2 (germline): LGHDT, YNNKEL (reference sequence). V was clipped by 4 bases and J by 6 bases, with 13 bases between them. Here the CDR3 reads CASSPTTSGEQYF. The CDR3 DNA is TGTGCCAGCAGCCCGACGACTAGTGGCGAGCAGTACTTC.

The gene calls are TRBV11-3 and TRBJ1-1; D is undetermined. CDR1 and CDR2 from the germline V gene are SGHNT and YENEEA. Trimming removed 3 bases at V and 2 bases at J, with 7 bases between. The CDR3 runs to 13 residues. The CDR3 DNA reads TGTGCCAGCAGCTTCGGCAGCAACACTGAAGCTTTCTTT. Protein product: CASSFGSNTEAFF.

Note on this clone: Other DNA variants within this sample encode the same CDR3. V and J are TRBV5-1 and TRBJ1-5; tentatively, D is TRBD1 (6 bases). Trimming took off 0 bases at V and 4 bases at J, with 8 bases between the two ends. Germline CDR1 and CDR2: SGHRS and YFSETQ. The CDR3 is 14 residues long. The CDR3, as DNA: TGCGCCAGCAGCTTGGTAGGGGGGAATCAGCCCCAGCATTTT. Translating gives CASSLVGGNQPQHF.

In this sample, this clone turned up a few times. The DNA of the CDR3 is TGTGCCAGCAGACCAACAGGGACCCCTAACTATGGCTACACCTTC. Translation: CASRPTGTPNYGYTF. The chain has TRBV7-3 and TRBJ1-2, with D tentatively TRBD1 (6 bases). CDR3 size: 15 residues. Germline V gives CDR1 SGHTA, CDR2 FQGTGA. V lost 6 bases and J 0 bases, leaving 14 bases between the germline ends.

V is TRBV7-8 and J is TRBJ2-1; 11 nucleotides align to TRBD2. Looked up from germline, CDR1 is SGHVS and CDR2 is FQNEAQ. This CDR3 spans 20 amino acids. The J segment lost 0 bases and the V segment lost 5 bases, leaving 15 bases of the junction unmatched. For the CDR3, the DNA is TGTGCCAGCAGCCCTCGGGGGGTCGCTAGCGGGGGGTTCTCCTACAATGAGCAGTTCTTC. Protein product: CASSPRGVASGGFSYNEQFF.

This clone was seen only once. V usage is TRBV15 and J usage is TRBJ2-5; 10 bases align to TRBD1. The CDR3 consists of 16 residues. Per the germline V gene, CDR1 is LNHNV and CDR2 is YYDKDF (reference sequence). V gave up 4 bases and J gave up 6 bases; unmatched junction bases: 11. Here the CDR3 DNA reads TGTGCCACCAGCATCGGGGGGACAGGGGCAGGGAAGACCCAGTACTTC. Translation: CATSIGGTGAGKTQYF. The full variable domain, completed using reference TRBV15 and TRBJ2-5, is DAMVIQNPRYQVTQFGKPVTLSCSQTLNHNVMYWYQQKSSQAPKLLFHYYDKDFNNEADTPDNFQSRRPNTSFCFLDIRSPGLGDTAMYLCATSIGGTGAGKTQYFGPGTRLLVL.

This clone is a singleton in its sample. J is TRBJ2-1 and V is TRBV28, with D unclear. The V gene lost 2 bases and the J gene lost 2 bases, with 1 base spanning the gap. The V gene's germline CDR1 is MDHEN and CDR2 SYDVKM. There are 12 residues in the CDR3. CDR3 nucleotide sequence: TGTGCCAGCAGTTTAACCTACAATGAGCAGTTCTTC. Its translation is CASSLTYNEQFF.

This rearrangement joins TRBV6-1 to TRBJ1-3, with D hard to call. CDR3 length: 14 amino acids. CDR1 and CDR2 from the germline V gene are MNHNS and SASEGT. The germline V and J ends were trimmed by 0 bases and 3 bases, with 6 bases remaining between them. CDR3 protein: CASSEAVHGNTIYF. The CDR3 DNA follows: TGTGCCAGCAGTGAAGCGGTTCATGGAAACACCATATATTTT.

V gene TRBV7-9 combines with J gene TRBJ1-1, with 7 nucleotides matching TRBD1. The ends lost 3 bases at V and 7 bases at J; junction bases unmatched: 8. Germline values: CDR1 SEHNR, CDR2 FQNEAQ (reference sequence). The CDR3 contains 14 residues. The CDR3 reads CASSLTGRGNEAFF. The CDR3 DNA reads TGTGCCAGCAGCTTGACAGGGAGGGGGAATGAAGCTTTCTTT.

V is TRBV7-2 and J is TRBJ1-2; D possibly corresponds to TRBD1 (5 bases). CDR1 is SGHTA and CDR2 is FQGNSA in the germline V gene. V was clipped by 5 bases and J by 8 bases, with 18 bases between them. The CDR3 runs 14 residues. The CDR3 here is CASSPQGQLPGYTF. CDR3 DNA: TGTGCCAGCAGCCCCCAGGGTCAGCTGCCGGGCTACACCTTC. Using reference TRBV7-2 and TRBJ1-2 for the parts outside the CDR3, the full variable domain is GAGVSQSPSNKVTEKGKDVELRCDPISGHTALYWYRQSLGQGLEFLIYFQGNSAPDKSGLPSDRFSAERTGGSVSTLTIQRTQQEDSAVYLCASSPQGQLPGYTFGSGTRLTVV.

The gene calls are TRBV6-2 or TRBV6-3 and TRBJ2-7, with a tentative D call TRBD1 (7 bases). There are 14 residues in the CDR3. Germline assignment: CDR1 MNHEY and CDR2 SVGEGT. Trimming removed 2 bases from V and 2 bases from J, with 10 bases in between. CDR3 protein: CASSYGGTAYEQYF. The CDR3 nucleotides read TGTGCCAGCAGTTACGGGGGGACAGCCTACGAGCAGTACTTC.

This clone was seen only a few times. V and J are TRBV5-6 and TRBJ2-3; D is uncertain. Trimming removed 7 bases from V and 0 bases from J, with 18 bases in between. The V gene's germline CDR1 is SGHDT and CDR2 YYEEEE. This CDR3 has 16 residues. CDR3 nucleotide sequence: TGTGCCAGCTCACGTCCGGGCACGTCTAGCACAGATACGCAGTATTTT. Its translation: CASSRPGTSSTDTQYF.